The next 26 T cell receptor beta chains were all read from a single sample in a study of long-term antiretroviral therapy in people with HIV. Runs used v3.0 of the immunoSEQ assay and were done at survey level. Produced via immunoSEQ multiplex PCR; TCRdb's table is partial and in-frame only. The table has some 21,000 clones, around 81% seen once. The sample in question was unsorted PBMCs, obtained 0.1 years before starting antiretroviral therapy. The receptors were sampled from a man aged 35 to 55 with HIV.

This clone was recorded once. The chain carries TRBV28 and TRBJ1-5, with 8 bases that match TRBD1. V was pared by 5 bases and J by 2 bases, with 8 bases of the junction left unmatched. Germline lookup yields CDR1 MDHEN and CDR2 SYDVKM. The CDR3 totals 16 residues. CDR3 coding DNA: TGTGCCAGCAGTCCCACCGGACAGGGTGGCAATCAGCCCCAGCATTTT. It is translated as CASSPTGQGGNQPQHF. The full variable domain, with the rest looked up from reference TRBV28 and TRBJ1-5, is DVKVTQSSRYLVKRTGEKVFLECVQDMDHENMFWYRQDPGLGLRLIYFSYDVKMKEKGDIPEGYSVSREKKERFSLILESASTNQTSMYLCASSPTGQGGNQPQHFGDGTRLSIL.

The V and J genes are TRBV6-1 and TRBJ2-3, with D unclear. Trimming took off 7 bases at V and 0 bases at J, with 14 bases between the two ends. CDR3 length: 15 residues. The V gene's germline CDR1 is MNHNS and CDR2 SASEGT. CDR3 sequence reads: CASTHSGRSTDTQYF. Written as DNA, the CDR3 is TGTGCCAGCACCCACTCCGGCAGGAGCACAGATACGCAGTATTTT.

The CDR3 reads CASSLGAAPYGYTF. The CDR3 region has the DNA TGTGCCAGCAGCTTAGGGGCGGCCCCCTATGGCTACACCTTC. This chain links TRBV7-8 with TRBJ1-2; D is uncertain. The CDR3 is 14 amino acids. V shed 1 base and J shed 4 bases, with 10 bases lying between them. In germline, CDR1 is SGHVS, CDR2 FQNEAQ.

This clone was observed a single time. The chain links TRBV7-2 to TRBJ2-7; maybe TRBD2 (6 bases). V dropped 0 bases and J dropped 3 bases, with 9 bases sitting between them. This CDR3 has 14 amino acids. Per germline, CDR1 SGHTA and CDR2 FQGNSA. This CDR3 reads CASSLASGNYEQYF. For the CDR3, the DNA is TGTGCCAGCAGCTTAGCTAGCGGCAACTACGAGCAGTACTTC.

The chain recombines TRBV4-3 with TRBJ2-7; TRBD2 matches at 8 bases. Trimming cost V 4 bases and J 4 bases; bases outside gene matches: 12. Germline CDR1 and CDR2: LGHNA and YSLEER. The CDR3 spans 16 residues. The CDR3 reads CASSPGLSGGQYEQYF. CDR3 in DNA: TGCGCCAGCAGCCCCGGGTTATCGGGGGGGCAGTACGAGCAGTACTTC.

V is TRBV28 and J is TRBJ1-2, with 7 bases aligning to TRBD1. V lost 6 bases, J lost 8 bases, and 15 bases stayed unmatched. Germline CDR1 MDHEN, CDR2 SYDVKM. This CDR3 is built from 15 residues. In nucleotides, the CDR3 is TGTGCCAGCAGAATACCGGGACAGATTGGGGGGGGCTACACCTTC. Translation gives CASRIPGQIGGGYTF.

The chain uses TRBV27 and TRBJ1-2; no clear D gene. V was shortened by 7 bases and J by 0 bases, with 9 bases between the two germline ends. The CDR3 covers 13 residues. Per the germline V gene, CDR1 is MNHEY and CDR2 is SMNVEV (reference sequence). The CDR3 nucleotides are TGTGCCAGCAAGGCACCAGCTAACTATGGCTACACCTTC. It codes for CASKAPANYGYTF.

The rearrangement links TRBV18 to TRBJ2-4; a possible D gene is TRBD1 (6 bases). The germline V gene has CDR1 KGHSH and CDR2 LQKENI. The CDR3 contains 17 residues. Trimming removed 4 bases from V and 0 bases from J, with 16 bases in between. CDR3 coding DNA: TGTGCCAGCTCACGCAATAGGGGGTCCTTAGCCAAAAACATTCAGTACTTC. This translates into CASSRNRGSLAKNIQYF.

The chain's CDR3 is CASRNRDRGRETQYF. In DNA, the CDR3 is TGTGCCAGCAGAAACCGGGACAGGGGGCGAGAGACCCAGTACTTC. The chain uses TRBV28 and TRBJ2-5, with 12 bases matching TRBD1. From germline, CDR1 is MDHEN and CDR2 SYDVKM. The length of the CDR3 is 15 residues. V was clipped by 6 bases and J by 4 bases; unmatched bases: 6.

The chain has TRBV6-5 and TRBJ2-3; a possible D gene is TRBD1 (6 bases). This CDR3 region has 15 residues. The V gene lost 6 bases and the J gene lost 0 bases, with 13 bases spanning the gap. Germline V gives CDR1 MNHEY, CDR2 SVGAGI. The CDR3 region has the DNA TGTGCCAGCAGGGTTCGGGACACTAGCACAGATACGCAGTATTTT. Translating it yields CASRVRDTSTDTQYF.

This chain joins TRBV5-4 and TRBJ2-3; D ambiguous. Looked up from germline, CDR1 is SGHNT and CDR2 is YYREEE (reference sequence). Trimming removed 6 bases at V and 6 bases at J, with 17 bases between. The CDR3 is made up of 14 amino acids. The CDR3: CASTDFVGVDTQYF. The CDR3 region has the DNA TGTGCCAGCACCGACTTCGTGGGCGTGGATACGCAGTATTTT.

The chain carries TRBV4-1 and TRBJ1-5, with 7 bases matching TRBD1. The length of the CDR3 is 16 residues. The V gene's germline CDR1 is MGHRA and CDR2 YSYEKL. V was clipped by 1 base and J by 6 bases; unmatched bases: 9. In DNA form, the CDR3 reads TGCGCCAGCAGCCAAGCTGCCGGCCAGGGGGTTCAGCCCCAGCATTTT. This translates into CASSQAAGQGVQPQHF.

This chain connects TRBV19 to TRBJ2-6; D remains ambiguous. Germline-derived CDR1 and CDR2 are LNHDA and SQIVND (reference sequence). The CDR3 contains 15 residues. V dropped 4 bases and J dropped 0 bases, with 7 bases sitting between them. The CDR3 loop reads CASSRKSSGANVLTF. In DNA, the CDR3 is TGTGCCAGTAGTAGGAAGAGCTCTGGGGCCAACGTCCTGACTTTC.

This chain uses TRBV7-8 with TRBJ2-7; D perhaps matches TRBD2 (5 bases). This CDR3 contains 14 residues. Trimming took 0 bases from V and 2 from J, leaving 8 bases between them. Germline CDR1 is SGHVS and CDR2 is FQNEAQ. DNA of the CDR3: TGTGCCAGCAGCTTAGCGGTCGGGGCCTACGAGCAGTACTTC. Translated, it gives CASSLAVGAYEQYF.

The chain links TRBV27 to TRBJ2-2, with a possible D match to TRBD2 (6 bases). Between the trimmed V and J ends, which lost 5 bases and 4 bases, there was a span of 14 bases. This CDR3 has 15 amino acids. CDR1 is MNHEY, CDR2 SMNVEV, per germline (reference sequence). The CDR3 loop reads CASSPQTRPTGELFF. Written as DNA, the CDR3 is TGTGCCAGCAGTCCCCAGACTAGGCCCACCGGGGAGCTGTTTTTT.

The chain has TRBV6-5 and TRBJ1-5; 11 bases agree with TRBD1. This CDR3 region has 15 residues. The V and J ends lost 4 bases and 7 bases, in that order; junction bases with no gene match: 6. The V gene's germline CDR1 is MNHEY and CDR2 SVGAGI. CDR3 amino acids: CASSFGTGGGQPQHF. In nucleotides, the CDR3 is TGTGCCAGCAGTTTCGGGACAGGGGGTGGCCAGCCCCAGCATTTT.

V gene TRBV11-3 combines with J gene TRBJ2-2; TRBD1 agrees at 7 bases. J was trimmed by 0 bases and V by 4 bases; bases with no gene match: 5. This CDR3 has 16 amino acids. Germline values: CDR1 SGHNT, CDR2 YENEEA. The CDR3 DNA sequence: TGTGCCAGCAGCTCCCACAGGGGACCGAACACCGGGGAGCTGTTTTTT. It codes for CASSSHRGPNTGELFF.

V usage is TRBV18 and J usage is TRBJ2-7; 7 bases agree with TRBD1. Trimming cost V 3 bases and J 3 bases; bases outside gene matches: 2. Germline CDR1 KGHSH, CDR2 LQKENI. The length of the CDR3 is 13 residues. CDR3 DNA sequence: TGTGCCAGCTCACCCCCAGGGGGCTACGAGCAGTACTTC. Translated: CASSPPGGYEQYF.

V gene TRBV4-2 combines with J gene TRBJ2-7; 9 nucleotides agree with TRBD2. The V gene end was trimmed by 1 base and the J gene end by 4 bases; junction bases not matched to a gene: 8. The CDR3 totals 16 residues. The germline gives CDR1 LGHNA, CDR2 YNFKEQ. Here the CDR3 DNA reads TGTGCCAGCAGCCAAGGAGGAGCGGGGGGCCGATACGAGCAGTACTTC. This translates into CASSQGGAGGRYEQYF.

This chain's CDR3 is CARSVVRDRELDADYEQYF. CDR3 bases: TGTGCCAGAAGCGTCGTCCGGGACAGGGAGTTAGATGCGGACTACGAGCAGTACTTC. The chain links TRBV5-3 to TRBJ2-7, with 9 bases that match TRBD1. TRBV5-3 falls under the ORF class, with uncertain function. CDR3 length equals 19 residues. V shed 4 bases, J shed 3 bases, and the junction held 20 bases outside the gene matches.

The chain joins TRBV4-1 to TRBJ2-7; unclear D gene. The CDR3 is 15 amino acids. Germline V gene sequence: CDR1 MGHRA, CDR2 YSYEKL. Trimming removed 1 base from V and 7 bases from J, with 17 bases in between. Here the CDR3 reads CASSQGAVLPGEQYF. In DNA form, the CDR3 reads TGCGCCAGCAGCCAAGGGGCAGTCCTCCCAGGTGAGCAGTACTTC.

In this sample, this clone turned up a few times. This sequence joins TRBV27 and TRBJ1-2; no firm D call. The ends were cut back, 4 bases at V and 3 bases at J, with 9 bases in the middle. The CDR3 has 13 residues. The V gene's germline CDR1 is MNHEY and CDR2 SMNVEV (reference sequence). The CDR3 reads CASSSTSYYGYTF. In nucleotides, the CDR3 is TGTGCCAGCAGTTCCACGTCTTACTATGGCTACACCTTC.

The chain links TRBV2 to TRBJ2-3; a possible D gene is TRBD2 (5 bases). The CDR3 is 14 amino acids. CDR1 is SNHLY, CDR2 FYNNEI, per germline. The germline V and J ends were trimmed by 7 bases and 3 bases, with 14 bases remaining between them. CDR3 DNA sequence: TGTGCCAGCAAGCGAGAGGGCGGGACAGATACGCAGTATTTT. It is translated as CASKREGGTDTQYF.

This clone was found once. The chain is built from TRBV28 and TRBJ2-2; 9 bases agree with TRBD2. The CDR3 length is 15 residues. The ends lost 6 bases at V and 0 bases at J; junction bases unmatched: 2. Germline V gene data show CDR1 as MDHEN and CDR2 as SYDVKM. CDR3 in amino acids: CASSRTSANTGELFF. The CDR3, as DNA: TGTGCCAGCAGCCGGACTAGCGCGAACACCGGGGAGCTGTTTTTT.

The V gene is TRBV6-4, the J gene TRBJ1-2, with D possibly TRBD1 on 5 matching bases. With 6 bases removed from V and 9 bases from J, the gap between germline ends came to 14 bases. The CDR3 loop spans 12 amino acids. Germline CDR1 reads MRHNA; CDR2 reads SNTAGT. As DNA, the CDR3 is TGTGCCAGCAGAGCTTCTGGGGCTCGCTACACCTTC. Its translation is CASRASGARYTF.

This clone was counted a single time. The chain links TRBV28 to TRBJ2-7, with D tentatively TRBD2 (6 bases). The CDR3 spans 13 residues. Per germline, CDR1 MDHEN and CDR2 SYDVKM. V lost 5 bases, J lost 2 bases, and 10 bases lay in between. The CDR3 region is CASSRGFPYEQYF. DNA for the CDR3: TGTGCCAGCAGTCGGGGGTTCCCCTACGAGCAGTACTTC.